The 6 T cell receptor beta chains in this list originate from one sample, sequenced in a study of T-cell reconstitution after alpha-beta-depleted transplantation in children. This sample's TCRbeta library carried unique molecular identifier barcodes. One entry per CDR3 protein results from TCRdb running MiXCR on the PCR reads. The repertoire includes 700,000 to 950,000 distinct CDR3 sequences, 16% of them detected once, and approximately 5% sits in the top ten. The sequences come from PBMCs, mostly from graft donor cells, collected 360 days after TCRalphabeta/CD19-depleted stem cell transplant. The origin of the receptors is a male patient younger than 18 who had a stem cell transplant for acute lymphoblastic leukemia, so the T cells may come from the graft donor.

CDR3 sequence (DNA): TGCGCCAGCAGCGGCGGGGCTAGCTCCTACAATGAGCAGTTCTTC. This sequence encodes CASSGGASSYNEQFF. J is TRBJ2-1 and V is TRBV5-1; D may be TRBD2 (6 bases). CDR3 size: 15 residues. Germline lookup yields CDR1 SGHRS and CDR2 YFSETQ. V was clipped by 4 bases and J by 0 bases, with 11 bases between them.

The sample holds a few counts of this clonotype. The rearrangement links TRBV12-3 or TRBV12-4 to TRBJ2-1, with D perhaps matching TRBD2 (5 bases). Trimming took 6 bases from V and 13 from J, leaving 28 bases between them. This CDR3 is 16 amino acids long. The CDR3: CASSPTAGPSGPHQFF. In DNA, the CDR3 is TGTGCCAGCAGCCCTACTGCGGGCCCCTCCGGGCCGCACCAGTTCTTC.

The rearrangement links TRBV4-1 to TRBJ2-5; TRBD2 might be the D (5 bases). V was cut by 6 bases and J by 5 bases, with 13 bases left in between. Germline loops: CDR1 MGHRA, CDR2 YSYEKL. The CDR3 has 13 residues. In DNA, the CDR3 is TGCGCCAGCAGACGGACTCCTCTGGAGACCCAGTACTTC. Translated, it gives CASRRTPLETQYF.

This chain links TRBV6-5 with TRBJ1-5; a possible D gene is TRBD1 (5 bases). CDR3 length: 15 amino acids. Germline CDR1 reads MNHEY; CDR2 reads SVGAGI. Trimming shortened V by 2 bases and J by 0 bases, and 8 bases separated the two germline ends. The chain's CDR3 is CASSYDRSSNQPQHF. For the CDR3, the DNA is TGTGCCAGCAGTTACGACAGATCTAGCAATCAGCCCCAGCATTTT.

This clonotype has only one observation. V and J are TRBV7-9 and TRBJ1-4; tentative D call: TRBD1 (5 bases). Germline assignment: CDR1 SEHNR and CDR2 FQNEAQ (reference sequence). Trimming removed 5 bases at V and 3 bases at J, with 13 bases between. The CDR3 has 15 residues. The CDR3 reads CASSPAGGPNEKLFF. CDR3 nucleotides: TGTGCCAGCAGCCCGGCGGGGGGTCCTAATGAAAAACTGTTTTTT.

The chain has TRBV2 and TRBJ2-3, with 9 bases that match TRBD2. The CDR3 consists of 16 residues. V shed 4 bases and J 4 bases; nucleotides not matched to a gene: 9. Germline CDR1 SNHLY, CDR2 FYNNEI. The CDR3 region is CASSVSPGLAADTQYF. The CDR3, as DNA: TGTGCCAGCAGTGTCTCCCCGGGACTAGCCGCAGATACGCAGTATTTT.